One and the same sample provided the 5 T cell receptor beta chains below, sequenced in a study of Ad26.COV2.S vaccination and SARS-CoV-2 variants. Repertoires were generated with immunoSEQ multiplex PCR, while TCRdb's copy carries only in-frame clones and drops some. Seen here are around 300,000 clones, around nine tenths observed once, and the top ten hold 5%. As to treatment: around 19 received Ad26.COV2.S at low or high dose, single or two shots; roughly 5 received placebo; per-sample allocation not given. Sampling was performed 63 days after the first vaccine or placebo injection. This specimen consisted of peripheral blood, obtained in a trial of Ad26.COV2.S vaccine versus placebo. The receptor set was obtained from a person between 18 and 65 years old who received the Ad26.COV2.S COVID-19 vaccine or a placebo.

The chain couples TRBV18 to TRBJ2-3; possibly TRBD1 for D (6 bases). CDR1 is KGHSH and CDR2 is LQKENI in the germline V gene. Between the trimmed V and J ends, which lost 0 bases and 0 bases, there was a span of 7 bases. The CDR3 is 15 amino acids. As DNA, the CDR3 is TGTGCCAGCTCACCACCGGACAGTAGCACAGATACGCAGTATTTT. Translating it yields CASSPPDSSTDTQYF.

The CDR3 reads CASSLGGDYMNTEAFF. The CDR3 nucleotides are TGTGCCAGCAGTTTGGGAGGGGACTACATGAACACTGAAGCTTTCTTT. The chain joins TRBV28 to TRBJ1-1; weak D call: TRBD1 (5 bases). CDR1 MDHEN and CDR2 SYDVKM come from the germline V gene. CDR3 length equals 16 residues. V was shortened by 3 bases and J by 0 bases, with 14 bases between the two germline ends.

The CDR3 sequence: CASSKGTGVQETQYF. For the CDR3, the DNA is TGCGCCAGCAGCAAAGGGACAGGAGTGCAAGAGACCCAGTACTTC. The chain joins TRBV5-1 to TRBJ2-5, with 8 bases lining up with TRBD1. The CDR3 contains 15 residues. Germline CDR1 reads SGHRS; CDR2 reads YFSETQ. The V gene end was trimmed by 4 bases and the J gene end by 2 bases; junction bases not matched to a gene: 7.

This clone was seen only once. Other DNA sequences from this sample encode an identical CDR3 as well. This chain connects TRBV18 to TRBJ2-5, with D unresolved. The CDR3 totals 12 residues. Trimming stripped 2 bases from V and 4 bases from J, with 5 bases between. The germline gives CDR1 KGHSH, CDR2 LQKENI. CDR3 residues: CASSPRRETQYF. The CDR3 coding sequence is TGTGCCAGCTCACCAAGGAGAGAGACCCAGTACTTC.

The V and J genes are TRBV19 and TRBJ2-1, with 11 nucleotides matching TRBD2. V gave up 3 bases and J gave up 9 bases; unmatched junction bases: 7. This CDR3 has 15 amino acids. Germline CDR1 and CDR2: LNHDA and SQIVND (reference sequence). CDR3 DNA sequence: TGTGCCAGTAGTATGAATAGCGGGGGGGCAAGTGAGCAGTTCTTC. It encodes CASSMNSGGASEQFF.